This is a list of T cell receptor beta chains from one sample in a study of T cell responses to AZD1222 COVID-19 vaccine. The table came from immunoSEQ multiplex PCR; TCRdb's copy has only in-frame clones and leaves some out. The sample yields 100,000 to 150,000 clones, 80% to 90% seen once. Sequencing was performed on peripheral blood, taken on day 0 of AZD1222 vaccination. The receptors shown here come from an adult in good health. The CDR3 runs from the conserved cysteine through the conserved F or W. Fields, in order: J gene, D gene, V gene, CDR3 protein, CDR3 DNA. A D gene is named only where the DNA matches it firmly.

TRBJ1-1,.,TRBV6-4,CASSYTEDTEAFF,TGTGCCAGCAGCTATACTGAGGACACTGAAGCTTTCTTT
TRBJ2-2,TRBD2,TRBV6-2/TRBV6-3,CASSYSRLAGGNTGELFF,TGTGCCAGCAGTTACTCGAGACTAGCGGGAGGGAACACCGGGGAGCTGTTTTTT
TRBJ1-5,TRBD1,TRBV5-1,CASSWTGNQPQHF,TGCGCCAGCAGCTGGACAGGGAATCAGCCCCAGCATTTT
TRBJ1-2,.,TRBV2,CASIEQGLNYGYTF,TGTGCCAGCATCGAACAAGGTTTGAACTATGGCTACACCTTC
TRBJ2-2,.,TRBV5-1,CASSPGQGWSASGELFF,TGCGCCAGCAGTCCCGGTCAGGGGTGGTCTGCGTCCGGGGAGCTGTTTTTT
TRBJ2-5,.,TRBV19,CASSPQEGDQETQYF,TGTGCCAGTAGCCCCCAGGAAGGTGACCAAGAGACCCAGTACTTC
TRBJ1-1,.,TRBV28,CASKDRINTEAFF,TGTGCCAGCAAAGACCGAATAAACACTGAAGCTTTCTTT
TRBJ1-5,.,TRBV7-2,CASSPPTGQGPQHF,TGTGCCAGCAGCCCTCCAACAGGTCAGGGGCCCCAGCATTTT
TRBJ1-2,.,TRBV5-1,CASSFTQGFYGYTF,TGCGCCAGCAGCTTCACCCAGGGCTTCTATGGCTACACCTTC
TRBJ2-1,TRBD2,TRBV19,CASSRSLNQAGGVNNEQFF,TGTGCCAGTAGTAGAAGTTTAAACCAAGCGGGAGGGGTTAACAATGAGCAGTTCTTC